The following is a T cell receptor beta chain sequence with its context. Antigen: not known. The V gene's germline CDR1 is SGHTA and CDR2 FQGNSA. The CDR3 has 15 residues. Trimming took 5 bases from V and 0 from J; bases not matched to a gene: 6. This specimen comes from a study of cytomegalovirus exposure and HLA in healthy donors. On the study more broadly: Tens of millions of unique TCRs, all from HLA-typed donors, were included in an early release of the data. There were approximately 400 genotyped donors. Of these, roughly 80% fell in the genetic ancestry cluster associated with self-reported Caucasian donors. Findings of the study overall: Across all donors, roughly uniform sequencing depth was an assumption of the presence/absence analyses. Analyzed later, association rates of TCRs varied across HLA loci, with DRB1 most and HLA-C fewest.

PCR employed 60 Vbeta and 13 Jbeta primers. Repertoires were generated with immunoSEQ multiplex PCR, while TCRdb's copy carries only in-frame clones and drops some. The table has about 130,000 clones, more than 65% seen once. The sample comprised PBMCs. V is TRBV7-2 and J is TRBJ1-1; 7 bases agree with TRBD1. The sequence was collected from a male donor in good health and CMV-seropositive. CDR3 amino acids: CASSLSDRLNTEAFF. The DNA for the CDR3 is TGTGCCAGCAGCCTCTCGGACAGGTTGAACACTGAAGCTTTCTTT.